One and the same sample provided the 32 T cell receptor beta chains below, sequenced in a study of T cell changes during pregnancy in multiple sclerosis. This table comes from immunoSEQ multiplex PCR, and its TCRdb copy is limited to in-frame clones, with some not included. Here the sample spans about 100,000 clones, around nine tenths being singletons. The sequences come from peripheral blood, collected in the second trimester of pregnancy. These receptors all come from a female donor with multiple sclerosis, enrolled in a pregnancy study.

This clone was recorded only once. V usage is TRBV27 and J usage is TRBJ1-2; the D gene is possibly TRBD1 (5 bases). V was trimmed by 2 bases and J by 4 bases, leaving 11 bases between them. CDR1 MNHEY and CDR2 SMNVEV come from the germline V gene (reference sequence). The CDR3 contains 14 residues. CDR3 in DNA: TGTGCCAGCAGTTTAAGGGAAGGGGCCTATGGCTACACCTTC. Amino acids: CASSLREGAYGYTF.

The chain carries TRBV19 and TRBJ2-1; possible D gene TRBD2, 5 bases. CDR3 length: 13 amino acids. CDR1 and CDR2 (germline): LNHDA, SQIVND (reference sequence). Deletions cut 3 bases from V and 7 bases from J, with 10 bases between. The CDR3, as DNA: TGTGCCAGTAGTATCCCGGGAAGGAATGAGCAGTTCTTC. Its protein product is CASSIPGRNEQFF.

A single count supports this clone. The genes are TRBV19 and TRBJ1-5; 7 bases align to TRBD1. The V gene end was trimmed by 2 bases and the J gene end by 1 base; junction bases not matched to a gene: 8. The germline V gene encodes CDR1 LNHDA and CDR2 SQIVND (reference sequence). CDR3 size: 17 residues. CDR3 sequence reads: CASSIRGGITSNQPQHF. As DNA, the CDR3 is TGTGCCAGTAGTATACGAGGGGGCATTACGAGCAATCAGCCCCAGCATTTT.

This chain uses TRBV5-4 with TRBJ2-5; 8 bases fit TRBD1. V dropped 3 bases and J dropped 5; count of bases not matched to a gene: 12. CDR1 and CDR2 (germline): SGHNT, YYREEE (reference sequence). CDR3 length: 16 residues. The CDR3 DNA reads TGTGCCAGCAGCTCTCCAGGGGGCCCGGTCAGGGAGACCCAGTACTTC. Its protein product is CASSSPGGPVRETQYF.

The chain carries TRBV27 and TRBJ1-1, with 10 nucleotides matching TRBD1. The CDR3 totals 16 residues. CDR1 and CDR2 from the germline V gene are MNHEY and SMNVEV (reference sequence). The V gene end was trimmed by 2 bases and the J gene end by 3 bases; junction bases not matched to a gene: 6. The CDR3 DNA follows: TGTGCCAGCAGTTTAATGGGACAGGGGAGACACACTGAAGCTTTCTTT. This codes for CASSLMGQGRHTEAFF.

This clone is a singleton in its sample. The chain has TRBV9 and TRBJ2-2, with D possibly being TRBD2 (5 bases). The CDR3 consists of 14 residues. V lost 0 bases and J lost 7, with 10 bases in between. Germline V gene data show CDR1 as SGDLS and CDR2 as YYNGEE. DNA for the CDR3: TGTGCCAGCAGCGTAGAAGGACTTAACGGGGAGCTGTTTTTT. This sequence encodes CASSVEGLNGELFF.

The rearrangement links TRBV27 to TRBJ2-1, with D tentatively TRBD2 (5 bases). V was clipped by 4 bases and J by 8 bases, with 15 bases between them. CDR3 length equals 14 residues. Per germline, CDR1 MNHEY and CDR2 SMNVEV (reference sequence). CDR3 DNA sequence: TGTGCCAGCAGTTCTTGGAGGACCCCCGATGAGCAGTTCTTC. The encoded protein is CASSSWRTPDEQFF.

The chain carries TRBV9 and TRBJ2-3; 11 bases fit TRBD2. CDR1 is SGDLS, CDR2 YYNGEE, per germline. V shed 0 bases, J shed 5 bases, and the junction held 14 bases outside the gene matches. The CDR3 runs to 19 residues. The CDR3 reads CASSVAVLVAGGPGDTQYF. The CDR3 coding sequence is TGTGCCAGCAGCGTAGCTGTGTTGGTAGCGGGAGGGCCGGGAGATACGCAGTATTTT.

There are a few counts of this clone. V usage is TRBV20-1 and J usage is TRBJ1-1, with 7 bases that match TRBD1. This CDR3 is built from 11 residues. The trim removed 5 bases at V and 6 bases at J, leaving 3 bases unmatched. CDR1 DFQATT and CDR2 SNEGSKA come from the germline V gene (reference sequence). The CDR3 loop is CSAFTGAEAFF. The CDR3 bases are TGCAGTGCTTTTACAGGGGCTGAAGCTTTCTTT.

The J gene is TRBJ1-3, the V gene TRBV9, with D perhaps matching TRBD1 (6 bases). Germline CDR1 reads SGDLS; CDR2 reads YYNGEE. The CDR3 sequence is 15 residues long. Trimming took 7 bases from V and 0 from J, leaving 14 bases between them. The CDR3 nucleotides are TGTGCCAGCGGCCCCGGACAGCGCTCTGGAAACACCATATATTTT. Protein product: CASGPGQRSGNTIYF.

The V call is TRBV10-3, the J call TRBJ2-3, with TRBD1 as a possible D gene (7 bases). The V end was cut by 6 bases, the J end by 4 bases, with 14 bases between. Germline assignment: CDR1 ENHRY and CDR2 SYGVKD. The CDR3 is 14 amino acids. The CDR3 nucleotides are TGTGCCATCAGGGCGGGACAGCGAGCAGATACGCAGTATTTT. This sequence encodes CAIRAGQRADTQYF.

The J gene is TRBJ2-1, the V gene TRBV27, with D possibly TRBD1 on 6 matching bases. Germline loops: CDR1 MNHEY, CDR2 SMNVEV (reference sequence). V was cut by 4 bases and J by 6 bases, with 10 bases left in between. This CDR3 comprises 13 residues. CDR3 amino acids: CASSWIGGNEQFF. As DNA, the CDR3 is TGTGCCAGCAGTTGGATAGGGGGCAATGAGCAGTTCTTC.

This chain connects TRBV19 to TRBJ1-1; D gene unclear. CDR3 size: 13 residues. Trimming removed 4 bases at V and 3 bases at J, with 9 bases between. Per the germline V gene, CDR1 is LNHDA and CDR2 is SQIVND (reference sequence). CDR3 DNA: TGTGCCAGTAGTACAACAGTGGACACTGAAGCTTTCTTT. Translation gives CASSTTVDTEAFF.

The genes are TRBV19 and TRBJ2-7; 9 positions match TRBD1. J lost 3 bases, V lost 6 bases, and 9 bases had no gene match. This CDR3 contains 15 residues. Germline V gene lookup returns CDR1 LNHDA and CDR2 SQIVND (reference sequence). The CDR3 loop is CASSSSGQGLYEQYF. The CDR3 region has the DNA TGTGCCAGTAGCTCAAGCGGACAGGGGCTCTACGAGCAGTACTTC.

The genes are TRBV11-2 and TRBJ1-1, with D perhaps TRBD1 (5 bases). Germline V gene data show CDR1 as SGHAT and CDR2 as FQNNGV. The CDR3 runs 15 residues. The V gene lost 2 bases and the J gene lost 10 bases, with 20 bases spanning the gap. Written as DNA, the CDR3 is TGTGCCAGCAGCTTAAGCGGGGCGCCGAGGTTTGCAGCTTTCTTT. This translates into CASSLSGAPRFAAFF.

This clone has just a few counts. The gene calls are TRBV11-1 and TRBJ1-1, with D perhaps TRBD1 (5 bases). The CDR3 spans 14 residues. Germline V gives CDR1 SGHAT, CDR2 FQDESV (reference sequence). V was trimmed by 4 bases and J by 0 bases, leaving 9 bases between them. CDR3 DNA: TGTGCCAGCAGCTACAGGCCGATGAACACTGAAGCTTTCTTT. It translates to CASSYRPMNTEAFF.

This clone was seen just once. J is TRBJ1-5 and V is TRBV6-1; D perhaps matches TRBD1 (5 bases). Deletions cut 4 bases from V and 7 bases from J, with 11 bases between. The length of the CDR3 is 13 residues. Germline-derived CDR1 and CDR2 are MNHNS and SASEGT. CDR3 region: CASSVHGGQPQHF. Written as DNA, the CDR3 is TGTGCCAGCAGTGTTCACGGGGGACAGCCCCAGCATTTT.

Remarks on this clone: The sample contains more than one DNA sequence encoding this CDR3. This chain joins TRBV5-6 and TRBJ2-7; 7 positions agree with TRBD1. Unmatched junction bases numbered 3, after V lost 4 bases and J lost 2 bases. The CDR3 loop spans 13 amino acids. CDR1 SGHDT and CDR2 YYEEEE come from the germline V gene. The CDR3 DNA is TGTGCCAGCAGCCTGACAGGGACCTACGAGCAGTACTTC. It specifies CASSLTGTYEQYF.

On this clone: Other DNA sequences in the same sample also yield this CDR3. The chain is built from TRBV5-1 and TRBJ1-1; possibly TRBD1 for D (5 bases). This CDR3 region has 14 residues. Germline CDR1 and CDR2: SGHRS and YFSETQ. V was shortened by 0 bases and J by 1 base, with 7 bases between the two germline ends. The CDR3: CASSLGDRNTEAFF. In nucleotides, the CDR3 is TGCGCCAGCAGCTTGGGTGACAGGAACACTGAAGCTTTCTTT.

This sequence joins TRBV12-5 and TRBJ2-1, with 8 bases aligning to TRBD1. J gave up 7 bases and V 2 bases, and 1 base lay outside the gene matches. Per germline, CDR1 LGHNT and CDR2 FRNRAP. The CDR3 totals 13 residues. CDR3 protein: CASGLQGANEQFF. CDR3 DNA sequence: TGTGCTAGTGGTTTGCAGGGGGCGAATGAGCAGTTCTTC.

V and J are TRBV19 and TRBJ2-5; 7 nucleotides match TRBD1. V gave up 5 bases and J gave up 6 bases; unmatched junction bases: 12. The CDR3 is 15 amino acids. The V gene's germline CDR1 is LNHDA and CDR2 SQIVND (reference sequence). Here the CDR3 reads CASSPPGQFVQTQYF. CDR3 nucleotide sequence: TGTGCCAGTAGTCCCCCGGGACAGTTCGTACAGACCCAGTACTTC.

This rearrangement joins TRBV6-1 to TRBJ2-7; the match to TRBD1 covers 7 bases. V shed 7 bases and J 4 bases; nucleotides not matched to a gene: 13. CDR3 length equals 15 residues. Germline-derived CDR1 and CDR2 are MNHNS and SASEGT. CDR3 protein: CASMTGQPLYYEQYF. The CDR3, as DNA: TGTGCCAGCATGACAGGGCAACCGTTGTATTACGAGCAGTACTTC.

The J gene is TRBJ2-3, the V gene TRBV10-3; 9 positions agree with TRBD2. V gave up 9 bases and J gave up 4 bases; unmatched junction bases: 8. The CDR3 contains 14 residues. CDR1 ENHRY and CDR2 SYGVKD come from the germline V gene. CDR3 sequence reads: CAISGAGGPDTQYF. CDR3 sequence (DNA): TGTGCCATATCCGGGGCGGGGGGGCCAGATACGCAGTATTTT.

The chain carries TRBV7-9 and TRBJ2-1; D is perhaps TRBD2 (5 bases). V lost 1 base, J lost 3 bases, and 10 bases lay in between. Germline V lookup: CDR1 SEHNR, CDR2 FQNEAQ (reference sequence). The CDR3 spans 15 residues. Here the CDR3 reads CASSLGLAIYNEQFF. The DNA of the CDR3 is TGTGCCAGCAGCTTAGGGCTAGCCATCTACAATGAGCAGTTCTTC.

V usage is TRBV5-6 and J usage is TRBJ1-6; the D gene is possibly TRBD1 (6 bases). Germline V gives CDR1 SGHDT, CDR2 YYEEEE. The V and J ends lost 4 bases and 14 bases respectively, with 10 bases between them. The length of the CDR3 is 11 residues. This CDR3 reads CASSLGGALHF. CDR3 sequence (DNA): TGTGCCAGCAGCCTAGGGGGGGCCCTCCACTTT.

This sequence joins TRBV19 and TRBJ1-2; TRBD1 is a possible D gene (5 bases). Germline V gives CDR1 LNHDA, CDR2 SQIVND (reference sequence). The CDR3 runs to 13 residues. Trimming took off 7 bases at V and 4 bases at J, with 13 bases between the two ends. CDR3 protein: CASNRRNFYGYTF. CDR3 coding DNA: TGTGCCAGTAACAGGAGAAACTTCTATGGCTACACCTTC.

The chain combines TRBV7-2 with TRBJ1-3; TRBD1 might be the D (6 bases). The CDR3 loop spans 15 amino acids. CDR1 and CDR2 (germline): SGHTA, FQGNSA. V lost 4 bases, J lost 2 bases, and 12 bases lay in between. CDR3 amino acids: CASSSAGTTGNTIYF. The CDR3 bases are TGTGCCAGCAGCTCAGCCGGGACAACTGGAAACACCATATATTTT.

The chain carries TRBV19 and TRBJ2-1; D is unclear. The CDR3 is 19 amino acids. Trimming shortened V by 1 base and J by 0 bases, and 19 bases separated the two germline ends. Germline V CDR1 and CDR2: LNHDA, SQIVND (reference sequence). The CDR3 protein is CASSIASISPVSSYNEQFF. The CDR3 region has the DNA TGTGCCAGTAGTATAGCAAGCATTTCCCCCGTGAGCTCCTACAATGAGCAGTTCTTC.

The chain is built from TRBV2 and TRBJ1-5, with TRBD1 as a possible D gene (6 bases). The V gene lost 1 base and the J gene lost 7 bases, with 17 bases spanning the gap. CDR1 is SNHLY and CDR2 is FYNNEI in the germline V gene. The CDR3 loop spans 16 amino acids. The CDR3 sequence is CASSEGQAPLGQPQHF. Here the CDR3 DNA reads TGTGCCAGCAGTGAAGGACAGGCGCCTCTTGGGCAGCCCCAGCATTTT.

This clone is a singleton in its sample. This CDR3 reads CASSEADEKLFF. Here the CDR3 DNA reads TGTGCCAGCAGTGAAGCCGATGAAAAACTGTTTTTT. The V gene is TRBV2, the J gene TRBJ1-4; D ambiguous. The V end was cut by 0 bases, the J end by 6 bases, with 2 bases between. Germline V gene sequence: CDR1 SNHLY, CDR2 FYNNEI. The CDR3 totals 12 residues.

The chain carries TRBV7-3 and TRBJ1-1, with 7 bases identical to TRBD1. The CDR3 covers 15 residues. CDR1 is SGHTA, CDR2 FQGTGA, per germline. V dropped 7 bases and J dropped 5; count of bases not matched to a gene: 13. The CDR3 DNA reads as TGTGCCAGCACCATAGACAGGGCAGTTCCAACTGAAGCTTTCTTT. Amino acid sequence: CASTIDRAVPTEAFF.

The chain recombines TRBV7-3 with TRBJ2-5; 9 bases fit TRBD1. This CDR3 is built from 14 residues. In germline, CDR1 is SGHTA, CDR2 FQGTGA. V was clipped by 8 bases and J by 5 bases; unmatched bases: 9. CDR3 sequence reads: CASSPGQGSETQYF. As DNA, the CDR3 is TGTGCCAGCTCCCCGGGACAGGGATCGGAGACCCAGTACTTC.